Presented here are 26 T cell receptor beta chains from one specimen sequenced in a study of Tregs in tolerant kidney transplant recipients. Only in-frame clones appear in the TCRdb table, and some are missing; sequencing was by immunoSEQ multiplex PCR. The listing contains about 52,000 clones. Sequenced here: CD4+ T cells from blood, sampled before the transplant. These receptor sequences come from a human donor who received a combined kidney and bone marrow transplant.

CDR3 loop: CASSPDRAYEQYF. The part of the CDR3 DNA that was read is TGTGCCAGCAGCCCAGACAGGGCCTACGAG. The J gene is TRBJ2-7, the V gene TRBV13, with 7 nucleotides matching TRBD1. The CDR3 end is not reached by the read, which stops 3 residues before it; the germline J gene fills it in. This CDR3 spans 13 amino acids. Unmatched junction bases numbered 3, after V lost 5 bases and J lost 2 bases. Germline lookup yields CDR1 PRHDT and CDR2 FYEKMQ (reference sequence).

A word on this clone: Sequencing ends 3 residues short of the CDR3 end; the germline J gene provides the rest. This chain connects TRBV2 to TRBJ2-3; 8 positions match TRBD2. J was trimmed by 0 bases and V by 5 bases; bases with no gene match: 10. There are 17 residues in the CDR3. The V gene's germline CDR1 is SNHLY and CDR2 FYNNEI. The CDR3 spells CASSTPATSASTDTQYF. CDR3 DNA, as far as it was read: TGTGCCAGCAGTACTCCGGCGACTAGCGCTAGCACAGATACG.

As to this clone: The CDR3 goes on 3 residues after the read ends, and that part is filled in from the germline J gene. This rearrangement joins TRBV11-2 to TRBJ2-2, with D unresolved. The germline V and J ends were trimmed by 7 bases and 0 bases, with 6 bases remaining between them. CDR1 and CDR2 (germline): SGHAT, FQNNGV. This CDR3 comprises 13 residues. The CDR3 bases that were read are TGTGCCAGCACCACAGCGAACACCGGGGAG. Encoded protein: CASTTANTGE. The complete CDR3 sequence is CASTTANTGELFF.

In regard to this clone: Read sequence stops 3 residues before the CDR3 end, and the germline J gene provides the missing end. V gene TRBV7-2 combines with J gene TRBJ1-1, with TRBD1 identical over 12 bases. The CDR3 totals 14 residues. Per germline, CDR1 SGHTA and CDR2 FQGNSA. V was pared by 8 bases and J by 4 bases, with 5 bases of the junction left unmatched. The CDR3 sequence is CASGTGGSGTEAFF. Partial CDR3 DNA: TGTGCCAGCGGGACAGGGGGCTCAGGCACTGAA.

The CDR3: CASSSYTSTDTQYF. The DNA read from the CDR3 is TGTGCCAGCAGCTCGTATACTAGCACAGATACG. The chain uses TRBV7-2 and TRBJ2-3; D call uncertain. The CDR3 end falls 3 residues outside the read, so it is completed with the germline J gene. From germline, CDR1 is SGHTA and CDR2 FQGNSA. V lost 4 bases, J lost 0 bases, and 8 bases lay in between. The CDR3 has 14 residues.

Comment on this clone: The read halts 3 residues ahead of the CDR3 end, with the missing end drawn from the germline J gene. The V gene is TRBV2, the J gene TRBJ2-7, with no clear D. Trimming shortened V by 2 bases and J by 4 bases, and 12 bases separated the two germline ends. This CDR3 has 14 amino acids. CDR1 is SNHLY, CDR2 FYNNEI, per germline. The CDR3 spells CASSESRINYEQYF. CDR3 DNA, as far as it was read: TGTGCCAGCAGTGAATCCAGGATCAATTACGAG.

Comment on this clone: Coverage ceases 3 residues before the CDR3 finishes, and the germline J gene fills in the end. The chain links TRBV19 to TRBJ2-5, with 9 nucleotides matching TRBD2. The J segment lost 5 bases and the V segment lost 7 bases, leaving 11 bases of the junction unmatched. Germline V gene data show CDR1 as LNHDA and CDR2 as SQIVND (reference sequence). The CDR3 has 15 residues. CDR3 DNA (partial): TGTGCCAGTACCGCTAGCGGGGATCGCCGTGAGACC. It specifies CASTASGDRRET. The whole CDR3 sequence reads CASTASGDRRETQYF.

Of note for this clone: Coverage ceases 3 residues before the CDR3 finishes, and the germline J gene fills in the end. J is TRBJ1-1 and V is TRBV6-1; 7 positions match TRBD1. Unmatched junction bases numbered 15, after V lost 2 bases and J lost 0 bases. In germline, CDR1 is MNHNS, CDR2 SASEGT. The CDR3 consists of 19 residues. Incomplete CDR3 DNA: TGTGCCAGCAGTGAACGAGGGAGGACAGGAGGAGAGATGAACACTGAA. Translation gives CASSERGRTGGEMNTE. The entire CDR3 protein reads CASSERGRTGGEMNTEAFF.

Concerning this clone itself: The read gets to within 3 residues of the CDR3 end, and the germline J gene fills in the rest. The chain has TRBV6-2 or TRBV6-3 and TRBJ2-1; D perhaps matches TRBD2 (6 bases). The V gene's germline CDR1 is MNHEY and CDR2 SVGEGT. V lost 7 bases to trimming and J lost 0 bases, with 13 bases between them. The CDR3 covers 15 residues. The CDR3 region is CASIRRVSSYNEQFF. CDR3 DNA (partial): TGTGCCAGCATTAGGAGGGTCAGCTCCTACAATGAG.

A word on this clone: The observed sequence ends 3 residues before the CDR3 terminus, with the missing tail filled in from the germline J gene. This chain links TRBV18 with TRBJ1-5, with TRBD1 matching over 9 bases. The ends lost 6 bases at V and 6 bases at J; junction bases unmatched: 9. The CDR3 is made up of 15 amino acids. The V gene's germline CDR1 is KGHSH and CDR2 LQKENI. The CDR3 protein is CASSLGGQGPQPQHF. Partial CDR3 DNA: TGTGCCAGCTCGCTAGGGGGACAGGGCCCTCAGCCC.

The part of the CDR3 DNA that was read is TGCAGTGCTAAGCGGTATGGCTCCTACAATGAG. Residues: CSAKRYGSYNE. The full-length CDR3 reads as CSAKRYGSYNEQFF. The V and J genes are TRBV20-1 and TRBJ2-1, with D possibly being TRBD2 (5 bases). The read finishes 3 residues shy of the CDR3 end, and the germline J gene is used to complete it. Trimming shortened V by 4 bases and J by 0 bases, and 10 bases separated the two germline ends. This CDR3 is 14 amino acids long. Germline CDR1 reads DFQATT; CDR2 reads SNEGSKA (reference sequence).

Concerning this clone itself: The read terminates 3 residues before the CDR3 end, so the remaining end is supplied by the germline J gene. The chain combines TRBV7-9 with TRBJ1-4; no clear D. V lost 2 bases to trimming and J lost 8 bases, with 6 bases between them. CDR1 SEHNR and CDR2 FQNEAQ come from the germline V gene (reference sequence). This CDR3 region has 12 residues. The sequenced CDR3 bases are TGTGCCAGCAGCTTACTCCGGGAAAAA. Translation: CASSLLREK. The full CDR3 protein is CASSLLREKLFF.

Turning to this clone: Read coverage stops 3 residues before the CDR3 terminus; the germline J gene supplies the remainder. The chain combines TRBV7-9 with TRBJ1-2, with 7 nucleotides matching TRBD1. The CDR3 length is 15 residues. J gave up 6 bases and V 5 bases, and 12 bases lay outside the gene matches. The germline gives CDR1 SEHNR, CDR2 FQNEAQ (reference sequence). This CDR3 reads CASSPQGTVVDGYTF. CDR3 bases read: TGTGCCAGCAGCCCTCAAGGGACAGTCGTGGATGGC.

Turning to this clone: The read ends 3 residues shy of where the CDR3 ends; the end is completed using the germline J gene. The chain combines TRBV7-2 with TRBJ2-3; D unresolved. The CDR3 length is 13 residues. Trimming cost V 4 bases and J 6 bases, with 11 bases left between them. Germline loops: CDR1 SGHTA, CDR2 FQGNSA. The DNA read from the CDR3 is TGTGCCAGCAGCTCCCCCTACGGGGATACG. Amino acids: CASSSPYGDT. The whole CDR3 protein reads CASSSPYGDTQYF.

Turning to this clone: Read data end 3 residues before the CDR3 end; the end is taken from the germline J gene. This chain uses TRBV2 with TRBJ2-4, with a tentative D call TRBD2 (6 bases). V dropped 6 bases and J dropped 3 bases, with 18 bases sitting between them. This CDR3 is built from 16 residues. CDR1 and CDR2 from the germline V gene are SNHLY and FYNNEI. Partial CDR3 DNA: TGTGCCAGCAGAGCCACTCCTTCGGGGGTCAAAAACATT. Translation gives CASRATPSGVKNI. The full CDR3 sequence reads CASRATPSGVKNIQYF.

In the case of this clone: The read gets to within 3 residues of the CDR3 end, and the germline J gene fills in the rest. The J gene is TRBJ1-2, the V gene TRBV7-2; the D gene is possibly TRBD1 (6 bases). Trimming shortened V by 5 bases and J by 5 bases, and 9 bases separated the two germline ends. The CDR3 has 12 amino acids. The germline V gene encodes CDR1 SGHTA and CDR2 FQGNSA. The CDR3 DNA, read in part, is TGTGCCAGCAGCCGGACAGAGTATGGC. Its protein product is CASSRTEYG. The whole CDR3 protein reads CASSRTEYGYTF.

On this clone: The observed sequence ends 3 residues before the CDR3 terminus, with the missing tail filled in from the germline J gene. The rearrangement links TRBV11-1 to TRBJ2-5; D is perhaps TRBD2 (6 bases). The CDR3 contains 14 residues. Germline V gene data show CDR1 as SGHAT and CDR2 as FQDESV (reference sequence). The V end was cut by 5 bases, the J end by 7 bases, with 17 bases between. CDR3 sequence: CASSQDSGRATQYF. Incomplete CDR3 DNA: TGTGCCAGCAGCCAAGACAGCGGGCGGGCGACC.

Incomplete CDR3 DNA: TGCAGTGCTAATTCTGCGGTCGCCACAGATACG. It translates to CSANSAVATDT. The full CDR3 sequence reads CSANSAVATDTQYF. The rearrangement uses TRBV20-1 and TRBJ2-3; D gene uncertain. The CDR3 end is not reached by the read, which stops 3 residues before it; the germline J gene fills it in. In germline, CDR1 is DFQATT, CDR2 SNEGSKA (reference sequence). CDR3 length equals 14 residues. V lost 4 bases and J lost 2, with 13 bases in between.

Turning to this clone: The read terminates 3 residues before the CDR3 end, so the remaining end is supplied by the germline J gene. The chain employs TRBV7-6 and TRBJ2-7; TRBD1 matches at 8 bases. This CDR3 comprises 14 residues. With V trimmed by 5 bases and J by 6 bases, 9 bases remained unmatched. Looked up from germline, CDR1 is SGHVS and CDR2 is FNYEAQ. The CDR3 is CASSPTGASGEQYF. The part of the CDR3 DNA that was read is TGTGCCAGCAGCCCGACAGGGGCTTCGGGCGAG.

Comments on this clone: The read falls 3 residues short of the CDR3 end, and the missing part is taken from the germline J gene. The chain combines TRBV18 with TRBJ1-5, with 9 positions matching TRBD1. The germline gives CDR1 KGHSH, CDR2 LQKENI. The CDR3 contains 15 residues. Germline trimming cut 3 bases from V and 6 bases from J; bases unmatched to any gene: 6. CDR3 in amino acids: CASSPGQGKSQPQHF. The part of the CDR3 DNA that was read is TGTGCCAGCTCACCGGGACAGGGTAAGAGTCAGCCC. The complete variable domain, with remaining parts taken from reference TRBV18 and TRBJ1-5, reads NAGVMQNPRHLVRRRGQEARLRCSPMKGHSHVYWYRQLPEEGLKFMVYLQKENIIDESGMPKERFSAEFPKEGPSILRIQQVVRGDSAAYFCASSPGQGKSQPQHFGDGTRLSIL.

Concerning this clone itself: The read finishes 3 residues shy of the CDR3 end, and the germline J gene is used to complete it. This chain uses TRBV7-9 with TRBJ1-1; the match to TRBD1 covers 8 bases. J lost 2 bases, V lost 1 base, and 3 bases had no gene match. Germline loops: CDR1 SEHNR, CDR2 FQNEAQ (reference sequence). The CDR3 has 15 amino acids. The CDR3 loop reads CASSLGTGINTEAFF. The CDR3 bases that were read are TGTGCCAGCAGCTTAGGGACAGGGATAAACACTGAA.

On this clone: The CDR3 is cut off 3 residues early in the read; its end comes from the germline J gene. The chain has TRBV6-2 or TRBV6-3 and TRBJ2-7; 10 bases are shared with TRBD1. V lost 5 bases, J lost 5 bases, and 9 bases stayed unmatched. CDR3 length: 15 residues. CDR1 and CDR2 from the germline V gene are MNHEY and SVGEGT. CDR3 DNA (partial): TGTGCCAGCAGTCACCGGGACAGGGGTGCCAACGAG. It translates to CASSHRDRGANE. The entire CDR3 reads CASSHRDRGANEQYF.

With respect to this clone: The read comes to an end 3 residues before the CDR3 does, leaving the germline J gene to fill in the end. The J gene is TRBJ1-4, the V gene TRBV2; TRBD1 matches at 10 bases. The CDR3 runs 13 residues. V shed 10 bases, J shed 8 bases, and the junction held 7 bases outside the gene matches. CDR1 and CDR2 from the germline V gene are SNHLY and FYNNEI. CDR3: CATMTGGLEKLFF. The DNA read from the CDR3 is TGTGCCACCATGACAGGGGGCTTAGAAAAA.

Comments on this clone: The read ends 3 residues shy of where the CDR3 ends; the end is completed using the germline J gene. V gene TRBV20-1 combines with J gene TRBJ2-3, with a tentative D call TRBD2 (6 bases). The CDR3 totals 14 residues. Germline CDR1 DFQATT, CDR2 SNEGSKA (reference sequence). Trimming cost V 3 bases and J 2 bases, with 12 bases left between them. The CDR3 loop reads CSARGDLLTDTQYF. The DNA read from the CDR3 is TGCAGTGCTAGGGGGGACTTACTCACAGATACG.

Regarding this clone: The read halts 3 residues ahead of the CDR3 end, with the missing end drawn from the germline J gene. The V gene is TRBV6-2 or TRBV6-3, the J gene TRBJ1-1, with D tentatively TRBD1 (6 bases). Trimming shortened V by 8 bases and J by 2 bases, and 15 bases separated the two germline ends. The germline gives CDR1 MNHEY, CDR2 SVGEGT. This CDR3 is 14 amino acids long. CDR3 bases read: TGTGCCAGCGGAGCCCTAGGGGGAAACACTGAA. This gives the protein CASGALGGNTE. Given in full, the CDR3 is CASGALGGNTEAFF.

On this clone: The read halts 3 residues ahead of the CDR3 end, with the missing end drawn from the germline J gene. The chain is built from TRBV19 and TRBJ2-5, with D perhaps matching TRBD1 (7 bases). This CDR3 has 16 amino acids. V lost 5 bases to trimming and J lost 5 bases, with 21 bases between them. Germline assignment: CDR1 LNHDA and CDR2 SQIVND (reference sequence). Here the CDR3 reads CASSSRGATEWETQYF. The covered CDR3 bases are TGTGCCAGTAGTTCCAGGGGGGCCACGGAATGGGAGACC.